This T cell receptor beta chain was identified in a study of tumor-infiltrating lymphocytes in primary liver carcinoma. Note on this clonotype: A junction boundary mismatches the germline segment, possibly from a read error.

A primer in the constant region served to generate TCR beta cDNA from roughly 520 ng of total RNA. Three-round nested multiplex PCR performed with slightly modified ARM-PCR produced the TCR beta libraries. MiXCR was run by TCRdb on the multiplex PCR reads, yielding one entry per CDR3 protein. Among more than 20,000 distinct CDR3 sequences listed, 75% to 80% were seen once. From unsorted bulk tissue weighing about 20-32 mg, DNA and RNA were co-extracted. Sequenced: liver tumor tissue from sampling region 1. Documented subset: tumor region T1, superior pole. The source is a woman aged 30 to 39 with primary liver carcinoma and hepatitis B virus infection.

The CDR3 sequence: CASSQDRSSQETQCF. CDR3 sequence (DNA): TGTGCCAGCAGCCAAGACAGGTCCTCCCAAGAGACCCAGTGCTTC. The V call is TRBV14, the J call TRBJ2-5; the D is unclear. The CDR3 runs to 15 residues. Germline-derived CDR1 and CDR2 are SGHDN and FVKESK.